This is a list of T cell receptor beta chains from one sample in a study of T cells after yellow fever vaccination. One entry per CDR3 protein results from TCRdb running MiXCR on the 5' RACE reads. The sample gives roughly 340,000 distinct CDR3 sequences, roughly 4.3% of which show up once; more than 20% is in the top ten. Specimen: PBMCs, collected 5 days after the yellow fever booster vaccination. These receptors were collected from a man younger than 35 who received the YFV17D yellow fever vaccine. Both conserved end residues are trimmed from each CDR3.

CDR3 protein | J gene | V gene
AIQDSNTGELF | TRBJ2-2 | TRBV10-3
ASSLVTLLRGGYT | TRBJ1-2 | TRBV7-2
ASSQGDRSLSYEQY | TRBJ2-7 | TRBV14
AISGVQTQNYGYT | TRBJ1-2 | TRBV10-3
ASTPGESETQY | TRBJ2-5 | TRBV6-2/TRBV6-3
ASSFADRVYGYT | TRBJ1-2 | TRBV5-6
ASSSEDRQETQY | TRBJ2-5 | TRBV7-8
ATRGGGSTDTQY | TRBJ2-3 | TRBV15
ASSASGTANSPLH | TRBJ1-6 | TRBV9
ASSYGDRPGYT | TRBJ1-2 | TRBV12-3/TRBV12-4
ASSFKTGLTTDTQY | TRBJ2-3 | TRBV12-3/TRBV12-4
ASSLFLGQGRNSPLH | TRBJ1-6 | TRBV5-1
ASSLAGRDNTEAF | TRBJ1-1 | TRBV5-6
ATSALLLTGGSTGELF | TRBJ2-2 | TRBV24-1
ASSRGGAKNIQY | TRBJ2-4 | TRBV7-2
ATSRERGGPQYGEQY | TRBJ2-7 | TRBV15
ASSLGGWSGDTEAF | TRBJ1-1 | TRBV11-2
SARDREWGGFLT | TRBJ2-6 | TRBV20-1
ASSSREFPDTQY | TRBJ2-3 | TRBV11-2
ASSSGSGANVLT | TRBJ2-6 | TRBV5-1
ASSYLQQETQY | TRBJ2-5 | TRBV5-1
SARATGRPPGNTIY | TRBJ1-3 | TRBV20-1
ASSLRDGQETQY | TRBJ2-5 | TRBV28